The 28 T cell receptor beta chains below all came from one sample that was sequenced in a study of T cell responses to AZD1222 COVID-19 vaccine. Some clones are missing from TCRdb's copy, which holds only in-frame ones; the method was immunoSEQ multiplex PCR. The data hold about 160,000 clones, with roughly 94% observed a single time. Source: peripheral blood, taken 28 days after the second AZD1222 dose. The receptor set was obtained from an adult who received the AZD1222 COVID-19 vaccine.

The chain recombines TRBV7-9 with TRBJ1-3; no firm D call. The CDR3 length is 15 residues. Germline assignment: CDR1 SEHNR and CDR2 FQNEAQ (reference sequence). V was trimmed by 2 bases and J by 4 bases, leaving 12 bases between them. CDR3 protein: CASSLRGPTGNTIYF. The CDR3 nucleotides read TGTGCCAGCAGCTTACGAGGACCTACAGGAAACACCATATATTTT. The full variable domain, completed using reference TRBV7-9 and TRBJ1-3, is DTGVSQNPRHKITKRGQNVTFRCDPISEHNRLYWYRQTLGQGPEFLTYFQNEAQLEKSRLLSDRFSAERPKGSFSTLEIQRTEQGDSAMYLCASSLRGPTGNTIYFGEGSWLTVV.

V gene TRBV4-1 combines with J gene TRBJ2-5, with D perhaps being TRBD1 or TRBD2 (5 bases each). This CDR3 contains 16 residues. Between the trimmed V and J ends, which lost 4 bases and 6 bases, there was a span of 21 bases. Per the germline V gene, CDR1 is MGHRA and CDR2 is YSYEKL. CDR3 sequence (DNA): TGCGCCAGCAGCCGATCCCATACCGTGGGGGATAAGACCCAGTACTTC. Translation gives CASSRSHTVGDKTQYF.

J is TRBJ1-2 and V is TRBV6-5, with D possibly matching TRBD1 (6 bases). Germline CDR1 is MNHEY and CDR2 is SVGAGI. The CDR3 consists of 13 residues. Trimming removed 6 bases at V and 8 bases at J, with 16 bases between. CDR3 bases: TGTGCCAGCAGCAGCCCCCCAGGGGAGGGCTACACCTTC. As protein: CASSSPPGEGYTF.

V usage is TRBV28 and J usage is TRBJ1-2; TRBD1 might be the D (5 bases). This CDR3 is 16 amino acids long. Per the germline V gene, CDR1 is MDHEN and CDR2 is SYDVKM. Trimming pared 6 bases from V and 0 bases from J, leaving 17 bases between. The CDR3 reads CASRSTGTLANYGYTF. Written as DNA, the CDR3 is TGTGCCAGCAGATCCACCGGGACTCTAGCTAACTATGGCTACACCTTC.

The CDR3 reads CASSNWRLAGGAGELFF. The CDR3, as DNA: TGTGCCAGCAGCAACTGGAGACTAGCGGGAGGGGCCGGGGAGCTGTTTTTT. This chain uses TRBV11-2 with TRBJ2-2, with 14 bases lining up with TRBD2. With 5 bases clipped from V and 6 bases from J, the junction kept 8 bases outside the gene matches. The germline V gene has CDR1 SGHAT and CDR2 FQNNGV. The CDR3 totals 17 residues. The variable domain in full, with the rest retrieved from reference TRBV11-2 and TRBJ2-2, is EAGVAQSPRYKIIEKRQSVAFWCNPISGHATLYWYQQILGQGPKLLIQFQNNGVVDDSQLPKDRFSAERLKGVDSTLKIQPAKLEDSAVYLCASSNWRLAGGAGELFFGEGSRLTVL.

This chain uses TRBV5-8 with TRBJ1-1; D is unresolved. Germline V lookup: CDR1 SGHTS, CDR2 YDEGEE. The CDR3 has 15 residues. V was pared by 1 base and J by 6 bases, with 16 bases between. The CDR3 loop is CASSLTAVERAEAFF. CDR3 bases: TGTGCCAGCAGCTTGACGGCGGTCGAAAGGGCTGAAGCTTTCTTT.

This clone appeared a few times. The chain combines TRBV4-1 with TRBJ1-1; D remains ambiguous. From germline, CDR1 is MGHRA and CDR2 YSYEKL. The CDR3 runs to 15 residues. V lost 0 bases and J lost 5, with 13 bases in between. CDR3 nucleotide sequence: TGCGCCAGCAGCCAAGAAGCTGGGTTGAGGACTGAAGCTTTCTTT. Protein product: CASSQEAGLRTEAFF.

The chain recombines TRBV5-6 with TRBJ1-5; D is uncertain. Germline values: CDR1 SGHDT, CDR2 YYEEEE. Trimming shortened V by 4 bases and J by 0 bases, and 8 bases separated the two germline ends. This CDR3 has 14 residues. The CDR3 reads CASSRQYSNQPQHF. DNA for the CDR3: TGTGCCAGCAGCCGTCAATATAGCAATCAGCCCCAGCATTTT.

This clone was recorded once. This chain uses TRBV5-4 with TRBJ2-5; D unclear. This CDR3 region has 14 residues. Trimming cost V 4 bases and J 0 bases, with 10 bases left between them. Germline-derived CDR1 and CDR2 are SGHNT and YYREEE (reference sequence). CDR3 sequence: CASSTGQYQETQYF. DNA of the CDR3: TGTGCCAGCAGCACGGGTCAGTACCAAGAGACCCAGTACTTC.

V gene TRBV7-2 combines with J gene TRBJ2-5, with 11 bases aligning to TRBD2. There are 14 residues in the CDR3. CDR1 and CDR2 from the germline V gene are SGHTA and FQGNSA. Trimming cost V 5 bases and J 9 bases; bases outside gene matches: 8. The CDR3 DNA reads TGTGCCAGCAGCACGGGACTAGCGGACGGGGCCCAGTACTTC. It specifies CASSTGLADGAQYF.

This clone was recorded a few times. In nucleotides, the CDR3 is TGTGCCAGCAGCGGAACAGGGGAAACCGGGGAGCTGTTTTTT. Its translation: CASSGTGETGELFF. This chain links TRBV7-9 with TRBJ2-2; 7 bases fit TRBD1. The germline CDR1 and CDR2 sequences are SEHNR and FQNEAQ (reference sequence). The CDR3 has 14 residues. V was clipped by 5 bases and J by 5 bases; unmatched bases: 5.

This chain connects TRBV27 to TRBJ1-5, with D possibly matching TRBD1 (6 bases). The CDR3 totals 17 residues. The germline V gene encodes CDR1 MNHEY and CDR2 SMNVEV (reference sequence). Trimming pared 10 bases from V and 3 bases from J, leaving 25 bases between. CDR3 loop: CANHPQAGHHNNQPQHF. The CDR3 DNA sequence: TGTGCCAACCACCCCCAGGCGGGACACCACAACAATCAGCCCCAGCATTTT.

The chain couples TRBV3-1 (or the pseudogene TRBV3-2) to TRBJ1-2; D remains unclear. The V end lost 3 bases, the J end lost 0 bases, and 8 bases lay between the germline ends. The length of the CDR3 is 14 residues. The germline gives CDR1 LGHDT, CDR2 YNNKEL (reference sequence). In nucleotides, the CDR3 is TGTGCCAGCAGCCAGGGGAGCTCTAACTATGGCTACACCTTC. This codes for CASSQGSSNYGYTF.

The rearrangement uses TRBV7-8 and TRBJ2-2; 9 bases are a match to TRBD2. The CDR3 is 16 residues long. Germline assignment: CDR1 SGHVS and CDR2 FQNEAQ. With V trimmed by 2 bases and J by 0 bases, 1 base remained unmatched. The DNA of the CDR3 is TGTGCCAGCAGCTTAAGACTAGCGGCGAACACCGGGGAGCTGTTTTTT. Amino acids: CASSLRLAANTGELFF.

V usage is TRBV18 and J usage is TRBJ2-1, with TRBD2 identical over 13 bases. The CDR3 has 17 amino acids. The V gene's germline CDR1 is KGHSH and CDR2 LQKENI. The V and J ends lost 8 bases and 7 bases, in that order; junction bases with no gene match: 14. CDR3 coding DNA: TGTGCCAGCGCTCAGGGGGTAGGGACTAGCGGGAAAAATGAGCAGTTCTTC. It is translated as CASAQGVGTSGKNEQFF. Full variable domain (rest looked up from reference TRBV18 and TRBJ2-1): NAGVMQNPRHLVRRRGQEARLRCSPMKGHSHVYWYRQLPEEGLKFMVYLQKENIIDESGMPKERFSAEFPKEGPSILRIQQVVRGDSAAYFCASAQGVGTSGKNEQFFGPGTRLTVL.

The chain recombines TRBV27 with TRBJ1-1; D gene ambiguous. The V gene lost 9 bases and the J gene lost 2 bases, with 10 bases spanning the gap. Germline assignment: CDR1 MNHEY and CDR2 SMNVEV (reference sequence). The CDR3 contains 12 residues. In nucleotides, the CDR3 is TGTGCCAGGCGCCATGTTAACACTGAAGCTTTCTTT. Translated: CARRHVNTEAFF.

The chain couples TRBV7-8 to TRBJ2-1; D is ambiguous. Germline values: CDR1 SGHVS, CDR2 FQNEAQ. This CDR3 contains 14 residues. Trimming stripped 0 bases from V and 1 base from J, with 4 bases between. The DNA of the CDR3 is TGTGCCAGCAGCTTAGCGGGTTCCTACAATGAGCAGTTCTTC. Its translation is CASSLAGSYNEQFF.

The gene calls are TRBV15 and TRBJ1-1; D gene ambiguous. Germline V gives CDR1 LNHNV, CDR2 YYDKDF (reference sequence). Trimming removed 5 bases from V and 5 bases from J, with 9 bases in between. The CDR3 has 12 residues. The DNA for the CDR3 is TGTGCCACCAGCGGGGAGGGAACTGAAGCTTTCTTT. Its protein is CATSGEGTEAFF.

This clone was observed once. The rearrangement joins TRBV5-5 to TRBJ1-2; D gene uncertain. From germline, CDR1 is SGHKS and CDR2 YYEKEE (reference sequence). The CDR3 is 14 amino acids. V was clipped by 0 bases and J by 4 bases, with 10 bases between them. The CDR3 DNA follows: TGTGCCAGCAGCTTGGACGGGTTTGTCTATGGCTACACCTTC. Its translation is CASSLDGFVYGYTF.

The chain combines TRBV5-5 with TRBJ2-1; D is possibly TRBD1 or TRBD2 (6 bases each). Germline-derived CDR1 and CDR2 are SGHKS and YYEKEE (reference sequence). V lost 4 bases, J lost 1 base, and 18 bases lay in between. The CDR3 totals 17 residues. The CDR3 sequence: CASSAGGGTGSYNEQFF. The DNA of the CDR3 is TGTGCCAGCAGCGCCGGGGGTGGAACAGGGTCCTACAATGAGCAGTTCTTC.

The rearrangement joins TRBV2 to TRBJ1-2; tentative D call: TRBD1 (5 bases). There are 13 residues in the CDR3. Trimming shortened V by 6 bases and J by 8 bases, and 16 bases separated the two germline ends. The V gene's germline CDR1 is SNHLY and CDR2 FYNNEI. The chain's CDR3 is CASSVDRMEGYTF. In DNA, the CDR3 is TGTGCCAGCAGCGTAGACAGAATGGAGGGCTACACCTTC.

V usage is TRBV2 and J usage is TRBJ1-5; TRBD1 matches at 8 bases. The CDR3 has 16 amino acids. CDR1 is SNHLY and CDR2 is FYNNEI in the germline V gene. V lost 8 bases to trimming and J lost 2 bases; unmatched junction nucleotides: 11. As DNA, the CDR3 is TGTGCCAGCCTCCAGGACAGGGTGGTGGGCAATCAGCCCCAGCATTTT. It codes for CASLQDRVVGNQPQHF.

CDR3 in DNA: TGTGCCAGCAAGTTTCGCTGGGACAGGGGAAGAGATACTGAAGCTTTCTTT. This gives the protein CASKFRWDRGRDTEAFF. This chain links TRBV28 with TRBJ1-1, with 10 bases identical to TRBD1. The CDR3 contains 17 residues. Germline trimming cut 7 bases from V and 5 bases from J; bases unmatched to any gene: 16. CDR1 and CDR2 (germline): MDHEN, SYDVKM. Using reference TRBV28 and TRBJ1-1 for the parts outside the CDR3, the full variable domain is DVKVTQSSRYLVKRTGEKVFLECVQDMDHENMFWYRQDPGLGLRLIYFSYDVKMKEKGDIPEGYSVSREKKERFSLILESASTNQTSMYLCASKFRWDRGRDTEAFFGQGTRLTVV.

The CDR3 nucleotides read TGTGCCAGCAGCTTGGCCGGGACTAGCGGGTTTTACAATGAGCAGTTCTTC. Residues: CASSLAGTSGFYNEQFF. This chain uses TRBV11-2 with TRBJ2-1; 12 nucleotides align to TRBD2. Germline CDR1 SGHAT, CDR2 FQNNGV. The V segment lost 3 bases and the J segment 4 bases; nucleotides outside the gene matches: 7. There are 17 residues in the CDR3.

The chain uses TRBV19 and TRBJ2-7, with 9 bases matching TRBD1. V shed 6 bases, J shed 4 bases, and the junction held 7 bases outside the gene matches. The CDR3 extends over 14 amino acids. Germline V gene data show CDR1 as LNHDA and CDR2 as SQIVND (reference sequence). CDR3 sequence (DNA): TGTGCCAGTAGCTTGGCGACAGGGGGTTACGAGCAGTACTTC. Translating it yields CASSLATGGYEQYF.

The rearrangement uses TRBV3-1 (or the pseudogene TRBV3-2) and TRBJ2-2; 11 positions match TRBD2. The V and J ends lost 3 bases and 5 bases, in that order; junction bases with no gene match: 17. Germline CDR1 LGHDT, CDR2 YNNKEL (reference sequence). The CDR3 contains 20 residues. DNA of the CDR3: TGTGCCAGCAGCCAGGAAGTTAGCGGGAGGGGGCGTACGTGGACCGGGGAGCTGTTTTTT. Its translation is CASSQEVSGRGRTWTGELFF.

The chain uses TRBV4-3 and TRBJ2-5; 11 bases line up with TRBD2. CDR3 length: 16 amino acids. With 1 base clipped from V and 2 bases from J, the junction kept 3 bases outside the gene matches. Germline V gene data show CDR1 as LGHNA and CDR2 as YSLEER. This chain's CDR3 is CASSQGRLAGQETQYF. In DNA form, the CDR3 reads TGCGCCAGCAGCCAAGGGAGACTAGCGGGACAAGAGACCCAGTACTTC.

CDR3 DNA: TGTGCCGTCTCTTGGATAGCGGGAGGGCCGTCGAGCTACGAGCAGTACTTC. Its translation is CAVSWIAGGPSSYEQYF. This chain links TRBV10-3 with TRBJ2-7; 11 bases are a match to TRBD2. CDR3 length: 17 amino acids. With V trimmed by 11 bases and J by 3 bases, 18 bases remained unmatched. Germline V gene sequence: CDR1 ENHRY, CDR2 SYGVKD.